One and the same sample provided the 15 T cell receptor beta chains below, sequenced in a study of blood T cell repertoires in COVID-19. Produced via immunoSEQ multiplex PCR; TCRdb's table is partial and in-frame only. Seen here are under 300,000 clones, 70% to 90% observed once, and the top ten hold around 0.92%. Sequenced sample: PBMCs or T cells enriched from blood (not recorded which). All receptors derive from a woman younger than 45 who had recovered from COVID-19.

The CDR3 DNA follows: TGTGCCAGCAGTCAGACAGGGTACACCGGGGAGCTGTTTTTT. Residues: CASSQTGYTGELFF. This rearrangement joins TRBV2 to TRBJ2-2, with TRBD1 matching over 7 bases. The CDR3 length is 14 residues. CDR1 is SNHLY and CDR2 is FYNNEI in the germline V gene. J was trimmed by 3 bases and V by 5 bases; bases with no gene match: 3.

This chain connects TRBV28 to TRBJ1-2, with a weak D call TRBD1 (6 bases). Trimming stripped 6 bases from V and 3 bases from J, with 14 bases between. The CDR3 covers 14 residues. Germline lookup yields CDR1 MDHEN and CDR2 SYDVKM. The DNA of the CDR3 is TGTGCCAGCAGGGAAACCAGGGGAGACTATGGCTACACCTTC. Translated, it gives CASRETRGDYGYTF.

V usage is TRBV27 and J usage is TRBJ2-1, with 10 bases lining up with TRBD2. CDR3 length equals 15 residues. V was clipped by 2 bases and J by 6 bases; unmatched bases: 4. From germline, CDR1 is MNHEY and CDR2 SMNVEV (reference sequence). This chain's CDR3 is CASSLSGGAFNEQFF. The CDR3 DNA is TGTGCCAGCAGTTTAAGCGGGGGGGCTTTCAATGAGCAGTTCTTC.

The chain uses TRBV2 and TRBJ2-1; 9 bases are a match to TRBD1. CDR3 size: 13 residues. CDR1 and CDR2 from the germline V gene are SNHLY and FYNNEI. The ends lost 8 bases at V and 6 bases at J; junction bases unmatched: 5. CDR3 in amino acids: CASGWTGVNEQFF. CDR3 DNA: TGTGCCAGCGGCTGGACAGGGGTCAATGAGCAGTTCTTC.

The rearrangement uses TRBV29-1 and TRBJ2-7, with 9 positions matching TRBD1. Germline V gene sequence: CDR1 SQVTM, CDR2 ANQGSEA. CDR3 length: 12 amino acids. V lost 3 bases to trimming and J lost 8 bases; unmatched junction nucleotides: 5. The CDR3 DNA reads as TGCAGCGTTGAGGGGACAGGGAAAAAGCAGTACTTC. Protein sequence: CSVEGTGKKQYF.

This clone occurred once. The chain has TRBV7-9 and TRBJ1-2, with TRBD1 matching over 11 bases. The J segment lost 4 bases and the V segment lost 5 bases, leaving 6 bases of the junction unmatched. Germline V gene sequence: CDR1 SEHNR, CDR2 FQNEAQ (reference sequence). The CDR3 totals 15 residues. The CDR3 nucleotides are TGTGCCAGCAGCCTGGGACAGGGGGAGAGCTATGGCTACACCTTC. It codes for CASSLGQGESYGYTF.

This sequence joins TRBV7-2 and TRBJ2-2; D remains ambiguous. This CDR3 is 14 amino acids long. Germline V CDR1 and CDR2: SGHTA, FQGNSA. V dropped 1 base and J dropped 9 bases, with 12 bases sitting between them. The CDR3 DNA is TGTGCCAGCAGCTTAGTCTGGCGGTCCAGGGAGCTGTTTTTT. It specifies CASSLVWRSRELFF. Full variable domain (outside the CDR3, taken from reference TRBV7-2 and TRBJ2-2): GAGVSQSPSNKVTEKGKDVELRCDPISGHTALYWYRQSLGQGLEFLIYFQGNSAPDKSGLPSDRFSAERTGGSVSTLTIQRTQQEDSAVYLCASSLVWRSRELFFGEGSRLTVL.

The chain combines TRBV7-6 with TRBJ1-1; D not certain. CDR1 is SGHVS, CDR2 FNYEAQ, per germline. Trimming took 4 bases from V and 4 from J, leaving 16 bases between them. This CDR3 is 15 amino acids long. CDR3 sequence reads: CASSSGVNLVTEAFF. In DNA, the CDR3 is TGTGCCAGCAGCTCGGGTGTTAACTTAGTCACTGAAGCTTTCTTT.

The V call is TRBV6-2 or TRBV6-3, the J call TRBJ1-5; weak D call: TRBD1 (5 bases). Trimming cost V 0 bases and J 0 bases, with 12 bases left between them. The CDR3 contains 17 residues. Germline CDR1 is MNHEY and CDR2 is SVGEGT. For the CDR3, the DNA is TGTGCCAGCAGTTACTCGAGGAGGGGCTATAGCAATCAGCCCCAGCATTTT. This codes for CASSYSRRGYSNQPQHF.

The gene calls are TRBV23-1 and TRBJ2-2; a possible D gene is TRBD1 (5 bases). TRBV23-1 is labeled an ORF, and its function is uncertain. This CDR3 contains 16 residues. V lost 3 bases and J 0 bases, leaving 11 bases between the germline ends. The DNA for the CDR3 is TGCGCCAGCAGTCACACAGGTATCTCGAACACCGGGGAGCTGTTTTTT. Residues: CASSHTGISNTGELFF.

The sample holds one count of this clone. The chain links TRBV3-1 (or the pseudogene TRBV3-2) to TRBJ1-5; tentative D call: TRBD1 (5 bases). V was clipped by 4 bases and J by 6 bases, with 13 bases between them. This CDR3 comprises 14 residues. The V gene's germline CDR1 is LGHDT and CDR2 YNNKEL (reference sequence). The CDR3 DNA is TGTGCCAGCAGCCCCTCGGGGGACCCTCAGCCCCAGCATTTT. It is translated as CASSPSGDPQPQHF.

The chain is built from TRBV27 and TRBJ2-1, with 7 bases that match TRBD2. CDR3 length: 17 residues. The junction had 14 bases not matched to a gene; V was cut back by 3 bases and J by 6 bases. Germline CDR1 and CDR2: MNHEY and SMNVEV (reference sequence). The DNA for the CDR3 is TGTGCCAGCAGTTTTAACGGGCGCCGGCCTAGCGGCAATGAGCAGTTCTTC. Its protein product is CASSFNGRRPSGNEQFF.

The chain is built from TRBV5-1 and TRBJ2-7, with 10 bases lining up with TRBD1. Germline V lookup: CDR1 SGHRS, CDR2 YFSETQ. V shed 4 bases, J shed 3 bases, and the junction held 16 bases outside the gene matches. CDR3 size: 18 residues. The CDR3 sequence: CASSVRSGTGVRGYEQYF. In nucleotides, the CDR3 is TGCGCCAGCAGCGTACGTTCCGGGACAGGGGTTCGGGGCTACGAGCAGTACTTC.

This clone was counted a single time. The V call is TRBV19, the J call TRBJ1-1; D not resolved. The CDR3 totals 12 residues. V was shortened by 1 base and J by 11 bases, with 11 bases between the two germline ends. Germline CDR1 is LNHDA and CDR2 is SQIVND (reference sequence). The CDR3: CASSIGSRRAFF. CDR3 coding DNA: TGTGCCAGTAGTATAGGGAGTCGTCGGGCTTTCTTT.

This clone was picked up one time. The chain uses TRBV5-1 and TRBJ2-1, with a possible D match to TRBD1 (5 bases). This CDR3 spans 16 amino acids. Germline CDR1 is SGHRS and CDR2 is YFSETQ. With 6 bases removed from V and 0 bases from J, the gap between germline ends came to 16 bases. The DNA of the CDR3 is TGCGCCAGCAAGGCGGTACAAGGGGACTCCTACAATGAGCAGTTCTTC. Its translation: CASKAVQGDSYNEQFF.